Below, 27 T cell receptor beta chains from the same sample are listed, as sequenced in a study of blood T cell repertoires in COVID-19 (dated by TCRdb to 2018 to 2020). The protocol used for the library was the immunoSEQ multiplex PCR assay. TCRdb retrieved this table from immuneACCESS and kept in-frame rearrangements only. Not all clones are present; in checked studies, unresolved V genes account for under half, and no reason is known for the remainder. Present in this sample are about 54,000 clones, 85% to 90% of which were seen just once. The ten largest clones take up 4.7% of the sample. Sequencing used peripheral blood. The receptors come from a man aged 35-49 years with active COVID-19.

This clone rates as medium-sized. The chain couples TRBV5-4 to TRBJ1-1, with 8 bases lining up with TRBD1. This CDR3 contains 15 residues. The V and J ends lost 0 bases and 5 bases, in that order; junction bases with no gene match: 6. Germline loops: CDR1 SGHNT, CDR2 YYREEE (reference sequence). In DNA, the CDR3 is TGTGCCAGCAGCTTGGGCGATGGACAGGGAACTGAAGCTTTCTTT. Translating it yields CASSLGDGQGTEAFF.

The chain links TRBV9 to TRBJ2-1, with 11 bases aligning to TRBD2. Germline CDR1 is SGDLS and CDR2 is YYNGEE. The CDR3 has 15 residues. Trimming removed 3 bases from V and 3 bases from J; junction bases left unmatched: 2. The CDR3 reads CASSAGLADYNEQFF. The DNA of the CDR3 is TGTGCCAGCAGCGCGGGACTAGCGGACTACAATGAGCAGTTCTTC.

The V and J genes are TRBV5-4 and TRBJ2-2, with 12 bases fitting TRBD2. Unmatched junction bases numbered 5, after V lost 3 bases and J lost 5 bases. The CDR3 is made up of 16 amino acids. Per the germline V gene, CDR1 is SGHNT and CDR2 is YYREEE (reference sequence). The CDR3 loop reads CASSSGLAGYTGELFF. CDR3 nucleotides: TGTGCCAGCAGCTCGGGACTAGCGGGCTATACCGGGGAGCTGTTTTTT.

This clone has a single count. The gene calls are TRBV21-1 and TRBJ1-2; TRBD1 reflects the table's D call only, with no check against the DNA. TRBV21-1 is labeled a pseudogene. This CDR3 has 14 amino acids. CDR3 protein: CASSKEGQNYGYTF. The CDR3 bases are TGTGCCAGCAGCAAAGAGGGGCAGAACTATGGCTACACCTTC.

The chain uses TRBV9 and TRBJ2-1; TRBD2 matches at 14 bases. Germline V gene sequence: CDR1 SGDLS, CDR2 YYNGEE. The CDR3 totals 15 residues. V lost 3 bases, J lost 8 bases, and 4 bases stayed unmatched. The CDR3 nucleotides read TGTGCCAGCAGCGAGGGGACTAGCGGGAGTGATGAGCAGTTCTTC. Its translation: CASSEGTSGSDEQFF.

The J gene is TRBJ2-1, the V gene TRBV4-1, with 8 bases fitting TRBD2. The CDR3 has 14 residues. From germline, CDR1 is MGHRA and CDR2 YSYEKL. Germline trimming cut 4 bases from V and 8 bases from J; bases unmatched to any gene: 7. The CDR3 sequence: CASSRGLVPHEQFF. As DNA, the CDR3 is TGCGCCAGCAGCCGGGGACTAGTCCCCCATGAGCAGTTCTTC.

The genes are TRBV18 and TRBJ2-1; 9 bases match TRBD2. Germline loops: CDR1 KGHSH, CDR2 LQKENI. CDR3 length equals 15 residues. J gave up 5 bases and V 3 bases, and 5 bases lay outside the gene matches. The CDR3 DNA is TGTGCCAGCTCACCCCTGGCTAGCGGGAACAATGAGCAGTTCTTC. As protein: CASSPLASGNNEQFF.

The chain joins TRBV2 to TRBJ2-6; D not certain. The CDR3 is 15 amino acids. With 7 bases removed from V and 0 bases from J, the gap between germline ends came to 10 bases. The germline V gene encodes CDR1 SNHLY and CDR2 FYNNEI. CDR3 loop: CASNPSPSGANVLTF. As DNA, the CDR3 is TGTGCCAGCAATCCAAGCCCCTCTGGGGCCAACGTCCTGACTTTC.

CDR3 nucleotide sequence: TGTGCCAGCAGTAAGCGACAGGGGGCCTCCTACGAGCAGTACTTC. Its protein product is CASSKRQGASYEQYF. This chain links TRBV28 with TRBJ2-7, with 10 bases identical to TRBD1. V was pared by 5 bases and J by 0 bases, with 4 bases of the junction left unmatched. This CDR3 has 15 amino acids. Germline CDR1 is MDHEN and CDR2 is SYDVKM.

V and J are TRBV6-6 and TRBJ2-7; 8 bases map to TRBD2. CDR3 length: 14 amino acids. V gave up 11 bases and J gave up 5 bases; unmatched junction bases: 14. Germline values: CDR1 MNHNY, CDR2 SVGAGI (reference sequence). CDR3 residues: CACPGGAPRDEQYF. CDR3 sequence (DNA): TGTGCCTGCCCCGGGGGGGCCCCTCGTGACGAGCAGTACTTC.

The rearrangement joins TRBV18 to TRBJ1-1, with TRBD1 identical over 7 bases. Per the germline V gene, CDR1 is KGHSH and CDR2 is LQKENI. V lost 5 bases to trimming and J lost 5 bases; unmatched junction nucleotides: 5. This CDR3 region has 13 residues. CDR3 region: CASSETGVTEAFF. The CDR3, as DNA: TGTGCCAGCTCAGAAACAGGGGTTACTGAAGCTTTCTTT.

CDR3 sequence reads: CASKAGGELNEQFF. In DNA form, the CDR3 reads TGTGCCAGCAAGGCGGGAGGGGAGTTGAATGAGCAGTTCTTC. V usage is TRBV9 and J usage is TRBJ2-1; 9 positions agree with TRBD2. Per germline, CDR1 SGDLS and CDR2 YYNGEE. The CDR3 covers 14 residues. V was clipped by 6 bases and J by 7 bases; unmatched bases: 8.

The chain has TRBV6-5 and TRBJ2-3, with D perhaps matching TRBD2 (6 bases). The CDR3 loop spans 14 amino acids. The germline V and J ends were trimmed by 7 bases and 7 bases, with 18 bases remaining between them. In germline, CDR1 is MNHEY, CDR2 SVGAGI. The CDR3: CASTLEGSGYTQYF. The DNA of the CDR3 is TGTGCCAGCACCCTGGAGGGGAGCGGCTATACGCAGTATTTT.

The gene calls are TRBV12-3 or TRBV12-4 and TRBJ2-7, with D maybe TRBD2 (5 bases). The CDR3 extends over 13 amino acids. V was shortened by 1 base and J by 5 bases, with 9 bases between the two germline ends. This CDR3 reads CASSLGGSDEQYF. DNA for the CDR3: TGTGCCAGCAGTTTAGGGGGTAGCGACGAGCAGTACTTC.

The J gene is TRBJ1-1, the V gene TRBV27; 8 bases fit TRBD1. CDR1 is MNHEY and CDR2 is SMNVEV in the germline V gene (reference sequence). Trimming cost V 5 bases and J 0 bases; bases outside gene matches: 8. The CDR3 length is 16 residues. DNA of the CDR3: TGTGCCAGCAGTCCCCAGGGGGCGGGTATGAACACTGAAGCTTTCTTT. The encoded protein is CASSPQGAGMNTEAFF.

The chain joins TRBV25-1 to TRBJ2-1; 8 bases align to TRBD1. The CDR3 spans 15 residues. The V segment lost 3 bases and the J segment 6 bases; nucleotides outside the gene matches: 7. Germline V gene sequence: CDR1 MGHDK, CDR2 SYGVNS. The CDR3: CASSDDRGLFNEQFF. The CDR3 DNA reads TGTGCCAGCAGTGATGACAGGGGTTTGTTCAATGAGCAGTTCTTC.

The genes are TRBV6-2 or TRBV6-3 and TRBJ2-7; D uncertain. This CDR3 has 13 amino acids. V lost 0 bases and J 6 bases, leaving 9 bases between the germline ends. From germline, CDR1 is MNHEY and CDR2 SVGEGT. This chain's CDR3 is CASSYSQVGEQYF. CDR3 nucleotide sequence: TGTGCCAGCAGTTACTCGCAGGTCGGCGAGCAGTACTTC.

The sample holds a few counts of this clone. V gene TRBV30 combines with J gene TRBJ1-6; tentative D call: TRBD1 (6 bases). This CDR3 is built from 12 residues. Germline V gene data show CDR1 as GTSNPN and CDR2 as SVGIG (reference sequence). The ends were cut back, 5 bases at V and 7 bases at J, with 9 bases in the middle. This CDR3 reads CAWGTGNSPLHF. The CDR3 DNA is TGTGCCTGGGGTACAGGGAATTCACCCCTCCACTTT.

This chain links TRBV29-1 with TRBJ2-7; 16 bases align to TRBD2. This CDR3 is 16 amino acids long. The germline V gene has CDR1 SQVTM and CDR2 ANQGSEA. The trim removed 6 bases at V and 4 bases at J, leaving 9 bases unmatched. CDR3 DNA sequence: TGCAGCGTCGCCGGGACTAGCGGGAGGGCCGGGTACGAGCAGTACTTC. Translated, it gives CSVAGTSGRAGYEQYF.

This chain connects TRBV6-1 to TRBJ1-1; possible D gene TRBD1, 6 bases. Trimming cost V 3 bases and J 2 bases, with 13 bases left between them. Looked up from germline, CDR1 is MNHNS and CDR2 is SASEGT. The CDR3 runs to 15 residues. The CDR3 coding sequence is TGTGCCAGCAGTGACGGCGGACAGTTAAACACTGAAGCTTTCTTT. It codes for CASSDGGQLNTEAFF.

The chain links TRBV9 to TRBJ1-4; 8 bases line up with TRBD1. Germline CDR1 SGDLS, CDR2 YYNGEE. After removal of 3 bases from V and 8 bases from J, the junction contained 6 bases not matched to a gene. This CDR3 comprises 14 residues. DNA for the CDR3: TGTGCCAGCAGCGCCGGACAGGGTAACGAAAAACTGTTTTTT. This gives the protein CASSAGQGNEKLFF.

This chain joins TRBV11-3 and TRBJ2-1; D call uncertain. Germline V lookup: CDR1 SGHNT, CDR2 YENEEA. The CDR3 loop spans 12 amino acids. V lost 1 base, J lost 8 bases, and 6 bases lay in between. CDR3 DNA: TGTGCCAGCAGCTTAGTGCGAGATGAGCAGTTCTTC. This encodes CASSLVRDEQFF.

J is TRBJ2-3 and V is TRBV2; TRBD2 might be the D (6 bases). CDR1 is SNHLY, CDR2 FYNNEI, per germline. The CDR3 length is 16 residues. V gave up 3 bases and J gave up 0 bases, with 13 bases separating them. The CDR3 sequence: CASSEQRLASTDTQYF. CDR3 coding DNA: TGTGCCAGCAGTGAGCAGCGGCTAGCGAGCACAGATACGCAGTATTTT.

Here the CDR3 DNA reads TGCGCCAGCACCAATTCTTTCGGACAGGGGGCGCGTGGCTACACCTTC. It is translated as CASTNSFGQGARGYTF. The chain couples TRBV5-1 to TRBJ1-2; 11 nucleotides align to TRBD1. The CDR3 spans 16 residues. CDR1 is SGHRS and CDR2 is YFSETQ in the germline V gene. V lost 6 bases to trimming and J lost 7 bases; unmatched junction nucleotides: 14.

The chain employs TRBV13 and TRBJ2-5; 12 nucleotides line up with TRBD2. This CDR3 has 15 amino acids. V was clipped by 5 bases and J by 5 bases; unmatched bases: 6. The germline V gene encodes CDR1 PRHDT and CDR2 FYEKMQ (reference sequence). CDR3 in amino acids: CASSIGLAGMETQYF. CDR3 bases: TGTGCCAGCAGCATTGGACTAGCGGGAATGGAGACCCAGTACTTC.

The genes are TRBV29-1 and TRBJ1-1; maybe TRBD1 (5 bases). From germline, CDR1 is SQVTM and CDR2 ANQGSEA. Trimming took off 4 bases at V and 10 bases at J, with 16 bases between the two ends. The CDR3 is 12 residues long. The chain's CDR3 is CSVVGGEGRAFF. In nucleotides, the CDR3 is TGCAGCGTTGTGGGAGGGGAGGGGAGAGCTTTCTTT.

The rearrangement joins TRBV7-9 to TRBJ2-3, with 7 positions matching TRBD1. The CDR3 runs to 13 residues. Germline values: CDR1 SEHNR, CDR2 FQNEAQ (reference sequence). CDR3 nucleotides: TGTGCACCCGACAGGGAGAGCACAGATACGCAGTATTTT. Amino acid sequence: CAPDRESTDTQYF.